Below, 9 T cell receptor beta chains from the same sample are listed, as sequenced in a study of blood T cell repertoires in COVID-19. Profiled with immunoSEQ multiplex PCR; TCRdb holds only in-frame clones, not every one. The profile covers about 170,000 clones, with around 87% appearing a single time and roughly 2.4% taken by the ten largest. Specimen: peripheral blood. The receptors stem from a woman aged 80 or older with COVID-19, enrolled during active disease.

This rearrangement joins TRBV6-1 to TRBJ2-6, with 8 bases that match TRBD1. After removal of 1 base from V and 1 base from J, the junction contained 6 bases not matched to a gene. The CDR3 totals 18 residues. Germline lookup yields CDR1 MNHNS and CDR2 SASEGT. The CDR3 here is CASSEVGTGLSGANVLTF. CDR3 DNA: TGTGCCAGCAGTGAAGTTGGGACAGGACTATCTGGGGCCAACGTCCTGACTTTC.

The chain has TRBV28 and TRBJ1-2; possible D gene TRBD1, 6 bases. With 7 bases removed from V and 4 bases from J, the gap between germline ends came to 22 bases. This CDR3 has 16 residues. In germline, CDR1 is MDHEN, CDR2 SYDVKM. CDR3 DNA: TGTGCCAGCACCACTCAGCGGGGGCAGGGAGTCTATGGCTACACCTTC. It encodes CASTTQRGQGVYGYTF.

This chain links TRBV9 with TRBJ1-2; TRBD1 agrees at 8 bases. Looked up from germline, CDR1 is SGDLS and CDR2 is YYNGEE. With V trimmed by 0 bases and J by 5 bases, 9 bases remained unmatched. The CDR3 sequence is 16 residues long. This CDR3 reads CASSVEGQGAYYGYTF. The CDR3 coding sequence is TGTGCCAGCAGCGTAGAGGGGCAGGGGGCATATTATGGCTACACCTTC.

V is TRBV5-1 and J is TRBJ1-6; 8 bases align to TRBD1. The germline CDR1 and CDR2 sequences are SGHRS and YFSETQ. V shed 3 bases and J 5 bases; nucleotides not matched to a gene: 4. This CDR3 has 15 amino acids. CDR3 loop: CASSSQGANNSPLHF. In nucleotides, the CDR3 is TGCGCCAGCAGCTCTCAGGGGGCGAATAATTCACCCCTCCACTTT.

This chain links TRBV5-1 with TRBJ2-1; TRBD2 agrees at 12 bases. The ends lost 4 bases at V and 6 bases at J; junction bases unmatched: 11. The germline CDR1 and CDR2 sequences are SGHRS and YFSETQ. This CDR3 has 17 amino acids. CDR3 sequence reads: CASSPRLAGDHGNEQFF. DNA of the CDR3: TGCGCCAGCAGCCCGAGACTAGCGGGAGATCACGGCAATGAGCAGTTCTTC.

This clone was observed once. The chain is built from TRBV4-1 and TRBJ2-7; weak D call: TRBD1 (5 bases). Germline-derived CDR1 and CDR2 are MGHRA and YSYEKL. The V end lost 1 base, the J end lost 3 bases, and 7 bases lay between the germline ends. CDR3 length equals 13 residues. The CDR3 DNA follows: TGCGCCAGCAGCCAAGGACAGAACTACGAGCAGTACTTC. Protein: CASSQGQNYEQYF.

The chain employs TRBV7-2 and TRBJ2-2, with D perhaps matching TRBD2 (5 bases). V lost 6 bases to trimming and J lost 2 bases, with 16 bases between them. The germline gives CDR1 SGHTA, CDR2 FQGNSA. The CDR3 extends over 16 amino acids. The CDR3 DNA follows: TGTGCCAGCAGTCCAGAACCGGGATATAACACCGGGGAGCTGTTTTTT. Encoded protein: CASSPEPGYNTGELFF.

The chain carries TRBV10-3 and TRBJ1-5, with D maybe TRBD1 (5 bases). This CDR3 has 13 residues. CDR1 is ENHRY and CDR2 is SYGVKD in the germline V gene. Deletions cut 5 bases from V and 4 bases from J, with 9 bases between. The CDR3 reads CAISPGLNQPQHF. The CDR3 DNA reads TGTGCCATCAGTCCGGGACTTAATCAGCCCCAGCATTTT.

The chain links TRBV28 to TRBJ1-5; D is uncertain. CDR3 length: 14 amino acids. V shed 6 bases and J shed 6 bases, with 15 bases lying between them. Germline V gives CDR1 MDHEN, CDR2 SYDVKM. Here the CDR3 reads CASRPTGVGQPQHF. In DNA, the CDR3 is TGTGCCAGCAGGCCGACTGGAGTAGGTCAGCCCCAGCATTTT.